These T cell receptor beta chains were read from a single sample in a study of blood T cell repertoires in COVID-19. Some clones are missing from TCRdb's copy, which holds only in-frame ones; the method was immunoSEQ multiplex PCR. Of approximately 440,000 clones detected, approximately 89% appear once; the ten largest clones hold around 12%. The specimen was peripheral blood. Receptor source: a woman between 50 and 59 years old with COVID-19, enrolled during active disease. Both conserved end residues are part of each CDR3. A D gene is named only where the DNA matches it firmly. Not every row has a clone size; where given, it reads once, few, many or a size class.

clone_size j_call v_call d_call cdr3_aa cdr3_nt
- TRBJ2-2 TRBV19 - CASSIASQGRELFF TGTGCCAGTAGTATAGCTTCACAGGGAAGGGAGCTGTTTTTT
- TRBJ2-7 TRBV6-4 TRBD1 CASSDGTGGEQYF TGTGCCAGCAGTGATGGGACAGGGGGAGAGCAGTACTTC
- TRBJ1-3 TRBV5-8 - CASSDGGSGNTIYF TGTGCCAGCAGTGACGGGGGGTCTGGAAACACCATATATTTT
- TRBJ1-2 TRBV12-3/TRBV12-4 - CASSLGYYTF TGTGCCAGCAGTTTAGGCTACTACACCTTC
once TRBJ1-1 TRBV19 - CASSKPGGTEAFF TGTGCCAGTAGTAAACCGGGGGGAACTGAAGCTTTCTTT
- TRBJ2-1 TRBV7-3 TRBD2 CASSPTWRGSRNEQFF TGTGCCAGCAGCCCCACTTGGCGGGGGTCAAGGAATGAGCAGTTCTTC
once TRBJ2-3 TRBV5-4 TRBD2 CASSRMAGGDTQYF TGTGCCAGCTCAAGGATGGCGGGAGGAGATACGCAGTATTTT
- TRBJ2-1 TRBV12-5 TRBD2 CASGFLRAGDTSYNEQFF TGTGCTAGTGGTTTTCTACGAGCGGGGGATACATCCTACAATGAGCAGTTCTTC
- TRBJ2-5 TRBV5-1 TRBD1 CASSSMGQLPETQYF TGCGCCAGCAGCTCGATGGGACAGTTGCCAGAGACCCAGTACTTC
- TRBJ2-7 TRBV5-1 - CASSLRGHGNYYEQYF TGCGCCAGCAGCCTCAGGGGACACGGTAATTACTACGAGCAGTACTTC
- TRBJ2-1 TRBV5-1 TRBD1 CASSDRQGVNNEQFF TGCGCCAGCAGCGACCGACAGGGGGTGAACAATGAGCAGTTCTTC
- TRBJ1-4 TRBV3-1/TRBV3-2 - CASSPSENPRGKLFF TGTGCCAGCAGCCCCTCAGAGAACCCCAGGGGAAAACTGTTTTTT
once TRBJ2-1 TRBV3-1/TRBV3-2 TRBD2 CASSQQRAGGPFYNEQFF TGTGCCAGCAGTCAGCAGAGGGCGGGGGGGCCTTTTTACAATGAGCAGTTCTTC
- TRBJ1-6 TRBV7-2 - CASSQIRVSPLHF TGTGCCAGCAGCCAGATCAGGGTTTCACCCCTCCACTTT
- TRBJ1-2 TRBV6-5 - CASSRGGGGYTF TGTGCCAGCAGCCGCGGGGGAGGTGGCTACACCTTC
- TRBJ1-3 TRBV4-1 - CASSQDGTPAGDTIYF TGCGCCAGCAGCCAAGATGGGACCCCCGCGGGGGACACCATATATTTT
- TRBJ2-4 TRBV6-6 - CASSYRGAKNIQYF TGTGCCAGCAGTTACAGGGGTGCCAAAAACATTCAGTACTTC
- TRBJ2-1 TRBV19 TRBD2 CASSMVLAGDYNEQFF TGTGCCAGTAGTATGGTCCTAGCGGGGGACTACAATGAGCAGTTCTTC
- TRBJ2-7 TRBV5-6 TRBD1 CASSFSGQANYEQYF TGTGCCAGCAGCTTTTCCGGACAGGCCAACTACGAGCAGTACTTC
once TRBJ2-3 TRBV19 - CASSIERGKVYF TGTGCCAGTAGTATCGAAAGGGGTAAAGTGTATTTT
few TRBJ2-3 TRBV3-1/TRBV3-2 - CASSQGGADTDTQYF TGTGCCAGCAGCCAGGGCGGGGCCGACACAGATACGCAGTATTTT
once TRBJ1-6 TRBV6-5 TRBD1 CASTRQGANSPLHF TGTGCCAGCACCCGACAGGGGGCGAATTCACCCCTCCACTTT
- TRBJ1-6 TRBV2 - CASSARSSSNSPLHF TGTGCCAGCAGTGCCCGGTCCTCTTCTAATTCACCCCTCCACTTT
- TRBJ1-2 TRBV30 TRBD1 CAWRTGLWDGYTF TGTGCCTGGAGGACAGGGTTGTGGGATGGCTACACCTTC
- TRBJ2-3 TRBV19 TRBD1 CASRASGTGVRHTQYF TGTGCCAGTAGAGCGAGTGGGACAGGTGTTAGGCATACGCAGTATTTT
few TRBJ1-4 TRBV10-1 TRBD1 CASSEPRDSRGKLFF TGCGCCAGCAGTGAGCCCCGGGACAGTAGGGGAAAACTGTTTTTT
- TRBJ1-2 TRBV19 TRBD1 CASSTLSRDRDRYTF TGTGCCAGTAGTACGTTATCCCGGGACAGGGACCGCTACACCTTC
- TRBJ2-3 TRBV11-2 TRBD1 CASSRTSPGTGSTDTQYF TGTGCCAGCAGCCGTACTTCCCCCGGGACAGGATCCACAGATACGCAGTATTTT
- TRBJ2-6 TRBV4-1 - CASSHLDMGLSGANVLTF TGCGCCAGCAGCCATCTGGACATGGGGCTCTCTGGGGCCAACGTCCTGACTTTC
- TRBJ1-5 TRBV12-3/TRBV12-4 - CASTLGGGQPQHF TGTGCCAGCACCTTAGGGGGTGGTCAGCCCCAGCATTTT
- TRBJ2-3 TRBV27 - CASSQNTGGQTDTQYF TGTGCCAGCAGCCAAAATACCGGGGGGCAAACAGATACGCAGTATTTT
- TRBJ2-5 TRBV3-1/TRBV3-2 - CASSPVRGAGETQYF TGTGCCAGCAGCCCCGTACGGGGGGCGGGGGAGACCCAGTACTTC
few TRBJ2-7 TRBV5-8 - CASSLRDSYEQYF TGTGCCAGCAGCTTACGGGACTCCTACGAGCAGTACTTC
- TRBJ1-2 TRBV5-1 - CASSPSAGQYGYTF TGCGCCAGCAGCCCTTCCGCCGGACAGTATGGCTACACCTTC
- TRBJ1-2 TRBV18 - CASSLGTSFLDNYGYTF TGTGCCAGCTCACTAGGAACTTCATTCCTAGATAACTATGGCTACACCTTC
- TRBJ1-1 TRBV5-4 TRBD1 CASSPIGTAEAFF TGTGCCAGCAGCCCCATAGGGACAGCTGAAGCTTTCTTT
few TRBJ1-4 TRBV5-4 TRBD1 CASSYTGGEKLFF TGTGCCAGCAGCTACACAGGGGGCGAAAAACTGTTTTTT
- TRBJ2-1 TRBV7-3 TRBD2 CASSSLAASSYNEQFF TGTGCCAGCAGCTCCCTAGCGGCCAGCTCCTACAATGAGCAGTTCTTC
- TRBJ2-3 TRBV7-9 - CASSFGRGAQYF TGTGCCAGCAGCTTTGGCCGCGGGGCGCAGTATTTT
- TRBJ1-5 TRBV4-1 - CASSLGEGRNQPQHF TGCGCCAGCAGCCTCGGGGAGGGAAGGAATCAGCCCCAGCATTTT
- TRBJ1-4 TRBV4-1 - CASSQTPTDSFSTNEKLFF TGCGCCAGCAGCCAAACCCCGACGGACAGCTTTTCAACTAATGAAAAACTGTTTTTT